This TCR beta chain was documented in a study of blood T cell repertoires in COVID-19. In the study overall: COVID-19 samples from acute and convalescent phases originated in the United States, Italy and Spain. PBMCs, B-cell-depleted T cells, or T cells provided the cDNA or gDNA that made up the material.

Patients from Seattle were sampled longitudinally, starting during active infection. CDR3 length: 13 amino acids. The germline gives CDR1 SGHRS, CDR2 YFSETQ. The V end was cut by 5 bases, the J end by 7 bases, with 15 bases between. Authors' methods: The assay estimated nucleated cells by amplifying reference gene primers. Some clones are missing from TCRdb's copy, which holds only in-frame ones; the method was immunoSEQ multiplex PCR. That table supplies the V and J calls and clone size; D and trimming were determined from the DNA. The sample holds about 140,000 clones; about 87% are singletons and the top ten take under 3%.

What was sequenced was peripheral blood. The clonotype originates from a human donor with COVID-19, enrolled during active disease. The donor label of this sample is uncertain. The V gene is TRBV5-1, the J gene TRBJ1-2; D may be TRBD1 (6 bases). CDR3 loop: CASRSGGVSGYTF. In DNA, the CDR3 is TGCGCCAGCAGAAGTGGGGGCGTTAGTGGCTACACCTTC.